A selection of T cell receptor beta chains follows, all from one sample in a study of blood T cell repertoires in COVID-19. The assay was immunoSEQ multiplex PCR, and TCRdb's table has in-frame clones only and misses some. In the table there are around 250,000 clones, about 89% of which are singletons. The source material was peripheral blood. The receptors were sampled from a woman aged 40 to 55 who had recovered from COVID-19. Each CDR3 is given with its conserved first and last residue. Each record gives: D gene, clone size, V gene, J gene, CDR3 protein, CDR3 DNA. The D gene is left open where the match is weak. Part of the rows lack a size; the others show once, few, many or a class for expanded clones.

D: TRBD1
size: -
V: TRBV6-5
J: TRBJ1-1
CDR3: CASRTPGTGIFEAFF
DNA: TGTGCCAGCAGAACCCCGGGGACAGGCATCTTCGAAGCTTTCTTT

D: TRBD2
size: -
V: TRBV6-5
J: TRBJ2-3
CDR3: CASRRAGATDTQYF
DNA: TGTGCCAGCAGACGAGCGGGAGCAACAGATACGCAGTATTTT

D: TRBD1
size: -
V: TRBV27
J: TRBJ2-5
CDR3: CASSKLGQQETQYF
DNA: TGTGCCAGCAGTAAGTTGGGACAGCAAGAGACCCAGTACTTC

D: -
size: once
V: TRBV16
J: TRBJ2-3
CDR3: CASSQSYQRVDTQYF
DNA: TGTGCCAGCAGCCAATCATACCAGAGGGTAGATACGCAGTATTTT

D: -
size: -
V: TRBV21-1
J: TRBJ1-4
CDR3: CASSERRGTNEKLFF
DNA: TGTGCCAGCAGCGAAAGGCGGGGAACTAATGAAAAACTGTTTTTT

D: -
size: -
V: TRBV11-3
J: TRBJ1-4
CDR3: CASSPVVGGKLFF
DNA: TGTGCCAGCAGCCCTGTCGTCGGGGGGAAACTGTTTTTT

D: TRBD2
size: -
V: TRBV5-1
J: TRBJ2-5
CDR3: CASSLPQVAGGETQYF
DNA: TGCGCCAGCAGCTTGCCCCAAGTAGCGGGAGGAGAGACCCAGTACTTC

D: TRBD1
size: -
V: TRBV28
J: TRBJ1-1
CDR3: CASSPRQGAMTEAFF
DNA: TGTGCCAGCAGTCCCCGACAGGGGGCTATGACTGAAGCTTTCTTT

D: -
size: -
V: TRBV18
J: TRBJ1-2
CDR3: CASSPRTDGLYGYTF
DNA: TGTGCCAGCTCACCACGGACAGACGGTCTCTATGGCTACACCTTC

D: -
size: -
V: TRBV28
J: TRBJ1-5
CDR3: CASQAGGAGNQPQHF
DNA: TGTGCCAGTCAAGCCGGAGGGGCAGGCAATCAGCCCCAGCATTTT

D: -
size: few
V: TRBV11-2
J: TRBJ1-3
CDR3: CASSLERTIYF
DNA: TGTGCCAGCAGCTTGGAGCGCACCATATATTTT

D: -
size: -
V: TRBV11-3
J: TRBJ2-7
CDR3: CASSFTGVAEQYF
DNA: TGTGCCAGCAGCTTTACCGGAGTGGCGGAGCAGTACTTC

D: TRBD1
size: -
V: TRBV27
J: TRBJ1-1
CDR3: CASRPGTGYTEAFF
DNA: TGTGCCAGCCGCCCCGGGACAGGGTACACTGAAGCTTTCTTT

D: -
size: -
V: TRBV5-1
J: TRBJ2-7
CDR3: CASTRGQERVYEQYF
DNA: TGCGCCAGCACCCGAGGGCAGGAAAGGGTTTACGAGCAGTACTTC

D: -
size: -
V: TRBV30
J: TRBJ1-2
CDR3: CAWRTRGRAGYTF
DNA: TGTGCCTGGCGAACGCGGGGAAGGGCGGGCTACACCTTC

D: TRBD1
size: -
V: TRBV5-1
J: TRBJ2-5
CDR3: CASSATQGAQETQYF
DNA: TGCGCCAGCAGCGCAACACAGGGGGCCCAAGAGACCCAGTACTTC

D: -
size: -
V: TRBV5-6
J: TRBJ1-4
CDR3: CASSLVGTNEKLFF
DNA: TGTGCCAGCAGCTTGGTTGGGACAAATGAAAAACTGTTTTTT

D: -
size: -
V: TRBV5-1
J: TRBJ2-5
CDR3: CASSPSEYQETQYF
DNA: TGCGCCAGCAGCCCCAGTGAATACCAAGAGACCCAGTACTTC

D: TRBD2
size: -
V: TRBV14
J: TRBJ2-1
CDR3: CASSHGTSGWDEQFF
DNA: TGTGCCAGCAGCCACGGGACTAGTGGTTGGGATGAGCAGTTCTTC

D: -
size: few
V: TRBV2
J: TRBJ1-6
CDR3: CATKGVANSPLHF
DNA: TGTGCCACCAAAGGGGTCGCTAATTCACCCCTCCACTTT

D: TRBD1
size: -
V: TRBV6-5
J: TRBJ2-7
CDR3: CASRDRGGTYEQYF
DNA: TGTGCCAGCAGGGACAGGGGGGGTACCTACGAGCAGTACTTC

D: TRBD1
size: -
V: TRBV7-9
J: TRBJ2-2
CDR3: CASSFPGTGATGELFF
DNA: TGTGCCAGCAGCTTTCCCGGGACAGGGGCCACCGGGGAGCTGTTTTTT

D: -
size: -
V: TRBV27
J: TRBJ2-7
CDR3: CASSLGGSSYEQYF
DNA: TGTGCCAGCAGTTTGGGAGGTAGCTCCTACGAGCAGTACTTC

D: -
size: -
V: TRBV6-1
J: TRBJ2-7
CDR3: CASSEAGHRIYEQYF
DNA: TGTGCCAGCAGTGAAGCGGGACACCGGATCTACGAGCAGTACTTC

D: TRBD2
size: few
V: TRBV25-1
J: TRBJ2-3
CDR3: CATTRTSGSTDTQYF
DNA: TGTGCCACTACGCGGACTAGCGGGAGCACAGATACGCAGTATTTT

D: TRBD2
size: once
V: TRBV29-1
J: TRBJ2-1
CDR3: CSVEGVLAGYNEQFF
DNA: TGCAGCGTTGAAGGGGTGCTAGCGGGCTACAATGAGCAGTTCTTC